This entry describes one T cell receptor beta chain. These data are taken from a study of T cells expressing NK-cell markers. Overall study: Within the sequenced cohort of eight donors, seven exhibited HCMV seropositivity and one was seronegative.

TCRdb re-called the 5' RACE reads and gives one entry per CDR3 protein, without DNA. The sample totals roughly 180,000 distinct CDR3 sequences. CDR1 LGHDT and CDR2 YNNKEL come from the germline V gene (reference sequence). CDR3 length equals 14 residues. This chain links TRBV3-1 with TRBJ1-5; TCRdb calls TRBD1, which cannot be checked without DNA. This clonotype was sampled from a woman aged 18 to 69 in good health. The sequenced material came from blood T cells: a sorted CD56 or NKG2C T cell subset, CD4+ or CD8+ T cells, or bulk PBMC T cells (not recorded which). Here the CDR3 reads CASSERGVSQPQHF.